This T cell receptor (beta chain) was obtained from a study of cytomegalovirus exposure and HLA in healthy donors. This clone appeared once. Antigen specificity is unknown. Overall study results and limits: Rarity held for most TCR sequences, but there were some public TCRs that occurred in many donors. Reported results showed that the classifier diagnosed cytomegalovirus status with high specificity and sensitivity.

Assay: immunoSEQ multiplex PCR; the TCRdb copy retains only in-frame clones and omits some. The table records roughly 130,000 clones, roughly 91% of them present only once. With 4 bases clipped from V and 4 bases from J, the junction kept 5 bases outside the gene matches. CDR1 is SGHNT and CDR2 is YYREEE in the germline V gene (reference sequence). This CDR3 contains 16 residues. Sample: PBMCs. This sequence joins TRBV5-4 and TRBJ2-3, with 14 bases matching TRBD2. This TCR derives from a young man in good health and CMV-seronegative. CDR3 residues: CASSRTSGGTSDTQYF. Here the CDR3 DNA reads TGTGCCAGCAGCAGGACTAGCGGGGGGACTTCAGATACGCAGTATTTT. The full variable domain, its missing parts supplied by reference TRBV5-4 and TRBJ2-3, is ETGVTQSPTHLIKTRGQQVTLRCSSQSGHNTVSWYQQALGQGPQFIFQYYREEENGRGNFPPRFSGLQFPNYSSELNVNALELDDSALYLCASSRTSGGTSDTQYFGPGTRLTVL.